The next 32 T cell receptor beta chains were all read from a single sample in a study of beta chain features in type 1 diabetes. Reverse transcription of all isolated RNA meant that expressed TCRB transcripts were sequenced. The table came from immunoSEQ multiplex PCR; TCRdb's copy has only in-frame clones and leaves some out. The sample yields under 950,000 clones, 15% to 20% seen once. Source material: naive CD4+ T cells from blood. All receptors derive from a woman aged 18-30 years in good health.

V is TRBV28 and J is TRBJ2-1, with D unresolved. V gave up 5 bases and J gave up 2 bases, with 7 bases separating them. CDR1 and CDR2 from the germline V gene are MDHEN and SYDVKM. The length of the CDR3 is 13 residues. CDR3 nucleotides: TGTGCCAGCAGTGCCGGCCCCTACAATGAGCAGTTCTTC. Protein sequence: CASSAGPYNEQFF.

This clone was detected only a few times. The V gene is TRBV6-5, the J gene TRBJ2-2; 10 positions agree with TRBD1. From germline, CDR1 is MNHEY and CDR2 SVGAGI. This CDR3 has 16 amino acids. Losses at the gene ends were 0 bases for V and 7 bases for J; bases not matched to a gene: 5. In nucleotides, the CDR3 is TGTGCCAGCAGTTACTCAATCGGACAGGGGGTCGGGGAGCTGTTTTTT. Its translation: CASSYSIGQGVGELFF.

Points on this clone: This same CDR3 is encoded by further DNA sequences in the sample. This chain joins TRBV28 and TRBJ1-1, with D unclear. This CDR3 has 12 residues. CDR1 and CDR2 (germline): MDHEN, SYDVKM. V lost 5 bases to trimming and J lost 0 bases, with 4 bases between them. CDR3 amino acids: CASSLMNTEAFF. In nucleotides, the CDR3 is TGTGCCAGCAGTCTTATGAACACTGAAGCTTTCTTT.

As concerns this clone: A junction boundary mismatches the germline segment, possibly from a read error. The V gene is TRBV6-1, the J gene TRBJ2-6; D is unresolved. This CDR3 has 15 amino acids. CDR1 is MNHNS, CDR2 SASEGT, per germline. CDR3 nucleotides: TGTGCCATCAGTGAAGAGTACTCTGGGGCCAACGTCCTGACTTTC. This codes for CAISEEYSGANVLTF.

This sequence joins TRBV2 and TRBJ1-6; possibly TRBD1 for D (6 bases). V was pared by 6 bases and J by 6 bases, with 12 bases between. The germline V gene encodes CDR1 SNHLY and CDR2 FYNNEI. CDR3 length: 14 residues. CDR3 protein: CASRGQRSNSPLHF. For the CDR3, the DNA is TGTGCCAGCAGAGGACAGCGGAGTAATTCACCCCTCCACTTT.

CDR3 DNA sequence: TGCAGTGCTAGTAGGGATCAGCCCCAGCATTTT. Its protein product is CSASRDQPQHF. The chain carries TRBV20-1 and TRBJ1-5; D is ambiguous. There are 11 residues in the CDR3. The germline V and J ends were trimmed by 3 bases and 5 bases, with 5 bases remaining between them. Germline V gene sequence: CDR1 DFQATT, CDR2 SNEGSKA (reference sequence).

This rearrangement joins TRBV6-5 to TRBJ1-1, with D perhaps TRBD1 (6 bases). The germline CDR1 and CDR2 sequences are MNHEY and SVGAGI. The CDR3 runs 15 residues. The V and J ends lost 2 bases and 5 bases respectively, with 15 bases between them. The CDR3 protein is CASSYTAKGGTEAFF. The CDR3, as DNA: TGTGCCAGCAGTTACACCGCAAAGGGGGGTACTGAAGCTTTCTTT.

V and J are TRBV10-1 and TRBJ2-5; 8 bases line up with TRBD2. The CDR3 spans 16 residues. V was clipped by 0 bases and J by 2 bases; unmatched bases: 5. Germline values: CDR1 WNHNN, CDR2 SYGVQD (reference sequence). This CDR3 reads CASSESGSGRQETQYF. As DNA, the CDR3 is TGCGCCAGCAGTGAGTCGGGGAGCGGGAGACAAGAGACCCAGTACTTC.

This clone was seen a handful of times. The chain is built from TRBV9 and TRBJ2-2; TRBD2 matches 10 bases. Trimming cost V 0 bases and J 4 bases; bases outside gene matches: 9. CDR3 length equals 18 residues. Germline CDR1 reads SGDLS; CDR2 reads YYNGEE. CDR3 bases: TGTGCCAGCAGCGTAGGATCTAGCGGGAGTATAGTCACCGGGGAGCTGTTTTTT. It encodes CASSVGSSGSIVTGELFF.

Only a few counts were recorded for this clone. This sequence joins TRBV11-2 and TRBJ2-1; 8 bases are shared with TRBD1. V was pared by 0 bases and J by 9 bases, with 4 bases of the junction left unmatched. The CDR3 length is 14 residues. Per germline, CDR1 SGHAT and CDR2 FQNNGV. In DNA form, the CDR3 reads TGTGCCAGCAGCTTAGAGACAGGGGTGGGTGAGCAGTTCTTC. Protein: CASSLETGVGEQFF. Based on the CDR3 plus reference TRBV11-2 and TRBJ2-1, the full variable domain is EAGVAQSPRYKIIEKRQSVAFWCNPISGHATLYWYQQILGQGPKLLIQFQNNGVVDDSQLPKDRFSAERLKGVDSTLKIQPAKLEDSAVYLCASSLETGVGEQFFGPGTRLTVL.

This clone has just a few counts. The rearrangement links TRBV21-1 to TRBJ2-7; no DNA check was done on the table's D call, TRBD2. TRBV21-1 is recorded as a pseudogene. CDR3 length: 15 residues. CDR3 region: CASTLTSGRMSRQYF. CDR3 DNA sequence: TGTGCCAGCACCTTGACTAGCGGGAGGATGTCGAGGCAGTACTTC.

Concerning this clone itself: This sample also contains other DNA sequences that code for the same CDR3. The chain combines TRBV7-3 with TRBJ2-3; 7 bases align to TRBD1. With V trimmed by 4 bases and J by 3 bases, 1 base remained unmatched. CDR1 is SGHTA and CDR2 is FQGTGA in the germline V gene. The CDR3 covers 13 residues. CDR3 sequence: CASSYRGTDTQYF. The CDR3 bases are TGTGCCAGCAGCTACAGGGGAACAGATACGCAGTATTTT.

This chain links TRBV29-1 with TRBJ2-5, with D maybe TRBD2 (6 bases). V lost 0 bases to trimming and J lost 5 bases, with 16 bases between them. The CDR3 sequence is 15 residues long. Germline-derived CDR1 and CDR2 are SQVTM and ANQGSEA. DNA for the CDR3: TGCAGCGTTGAAGAACGTGGGGTGGGGGGTGAGACCCAGTACTTC. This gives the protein CSVEERGVGGETQYF.

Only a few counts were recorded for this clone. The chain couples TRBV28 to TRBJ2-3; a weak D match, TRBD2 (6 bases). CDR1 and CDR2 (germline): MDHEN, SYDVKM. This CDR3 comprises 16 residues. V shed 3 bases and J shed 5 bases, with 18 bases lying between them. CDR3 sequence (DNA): TGTGCCAGCAGTTTCCTTTTTGGGGCCGGGGGAGATACGCAGTATTTT. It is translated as CASSFLFGAGGDTQYF.

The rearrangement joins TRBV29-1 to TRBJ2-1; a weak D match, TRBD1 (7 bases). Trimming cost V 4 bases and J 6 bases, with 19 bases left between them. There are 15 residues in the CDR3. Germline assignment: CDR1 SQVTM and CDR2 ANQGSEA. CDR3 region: CSVGFARGALNEQFF. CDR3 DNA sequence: TGCAGCGTTGGATTCGCCAGGGGGGCTCTCAATGAGCAGTTCTTC.

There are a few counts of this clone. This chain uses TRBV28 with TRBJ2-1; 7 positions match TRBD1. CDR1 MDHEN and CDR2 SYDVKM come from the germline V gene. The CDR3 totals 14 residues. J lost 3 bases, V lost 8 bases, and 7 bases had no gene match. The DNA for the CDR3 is TGTGCCAGCGCCTGGGACAGACTCTACAATGAGCAGTTCTTC. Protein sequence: CASAWDRLYNEQFF.

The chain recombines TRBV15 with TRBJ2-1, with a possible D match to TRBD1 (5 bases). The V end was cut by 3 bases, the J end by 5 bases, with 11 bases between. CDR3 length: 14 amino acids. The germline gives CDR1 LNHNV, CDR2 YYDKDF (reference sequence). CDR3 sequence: CATSRKGSNNEQFF. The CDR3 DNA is TGTGCCACCAGCAGGAAGGGGTCAAACAATGAGCAGTTCTTC.

The CDR3 region has the DNA TGCGCCAGCAGCGCCGGGACTAGCGGGAGGAGTGAGCAGTTCTTC. Amino acid sequence: CASSAGTSGRSEQFF. This chain connects TRBV5-1 to TRBJ2-1; 15 positions agree with TRBD2. The CDR3 spans 15 residues. In germline, CDR1 is SGHRS, CDR2 YFSETQ. V trimming: 4 bases; J trimming: 9 bases; junction bases outside the gene matches: 5.

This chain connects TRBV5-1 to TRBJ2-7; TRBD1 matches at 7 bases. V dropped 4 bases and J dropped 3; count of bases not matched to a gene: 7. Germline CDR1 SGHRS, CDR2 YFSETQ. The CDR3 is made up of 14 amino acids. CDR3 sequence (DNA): TGCGCCAGCAGCCGACAGGGAGCCTTCTACGAGCAGTACTTC. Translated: CASSRQGAFYEQYF.

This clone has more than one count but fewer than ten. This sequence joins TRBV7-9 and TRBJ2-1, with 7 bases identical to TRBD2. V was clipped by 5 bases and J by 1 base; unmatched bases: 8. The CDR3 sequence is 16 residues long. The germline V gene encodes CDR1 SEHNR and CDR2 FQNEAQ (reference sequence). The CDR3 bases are TGTGCCAGCAGCCCCCCGGGCGGGAGATCCTACAATGAGCAGTTCTTC. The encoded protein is CASSPPGGRSYNEQFF.

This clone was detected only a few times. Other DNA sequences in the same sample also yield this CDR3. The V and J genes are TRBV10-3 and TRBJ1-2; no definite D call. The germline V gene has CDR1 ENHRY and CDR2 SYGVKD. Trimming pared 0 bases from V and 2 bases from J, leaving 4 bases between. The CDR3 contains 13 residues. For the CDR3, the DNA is TGTGCCATCAGTGAGTCTGGCAACTATGGCTACACCTTC. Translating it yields CAISESGNYGYTF.

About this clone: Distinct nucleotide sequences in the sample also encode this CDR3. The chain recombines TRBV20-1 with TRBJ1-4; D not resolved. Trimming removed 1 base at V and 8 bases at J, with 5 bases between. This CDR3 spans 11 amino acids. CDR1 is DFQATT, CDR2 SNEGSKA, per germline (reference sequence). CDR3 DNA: TGCAGTGCTAGAGTAGCAGAAAAACTGTTTTTT. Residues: CSARVAEKLFF.

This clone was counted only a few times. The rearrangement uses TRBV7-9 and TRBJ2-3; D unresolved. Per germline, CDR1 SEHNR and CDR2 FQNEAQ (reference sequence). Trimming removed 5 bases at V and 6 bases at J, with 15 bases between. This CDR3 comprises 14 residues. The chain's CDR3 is CASSRSSVSDTQYF. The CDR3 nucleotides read TGTGCCAGCAGCCGTTCCAGTGTGTCGGATACGCAGTATTTT.

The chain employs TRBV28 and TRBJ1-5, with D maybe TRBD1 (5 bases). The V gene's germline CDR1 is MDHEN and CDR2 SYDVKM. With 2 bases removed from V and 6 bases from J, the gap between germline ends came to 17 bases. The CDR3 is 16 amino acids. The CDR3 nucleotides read TGTGCCAGCAGTTTACGGCCACAACCTGGGGGTCAGCCCCAGCATTTT. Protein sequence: CASSLRPQPGGQPQHF.

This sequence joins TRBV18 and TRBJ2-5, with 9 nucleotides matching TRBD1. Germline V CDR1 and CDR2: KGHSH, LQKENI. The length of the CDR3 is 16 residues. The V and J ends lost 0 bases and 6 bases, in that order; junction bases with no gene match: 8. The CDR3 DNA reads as TGTGCCAGCTCACCACCGGTCGGGGACAGGGCCAAGACCCAGTACTTC. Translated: CASSPPVGDRAKTQYF.

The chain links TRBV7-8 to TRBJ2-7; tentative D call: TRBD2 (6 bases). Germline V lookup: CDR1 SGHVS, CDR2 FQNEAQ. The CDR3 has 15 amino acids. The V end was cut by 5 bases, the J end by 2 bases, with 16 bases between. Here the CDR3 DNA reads TGTGCCAGCAGCGGGGGACTTACTCCCCCCTACGAGCAGTACTTC. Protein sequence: CASSGGLTPPYEQYF.

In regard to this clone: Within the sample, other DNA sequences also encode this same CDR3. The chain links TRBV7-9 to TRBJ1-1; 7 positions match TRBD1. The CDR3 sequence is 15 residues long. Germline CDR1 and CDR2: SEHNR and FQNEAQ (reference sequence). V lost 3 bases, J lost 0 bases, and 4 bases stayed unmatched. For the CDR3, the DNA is TGTGCCAGCAGCTTGGGACAGCCTATGAACACTGAAGCTTTCTTT. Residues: CASSLGQPMNTEAFF. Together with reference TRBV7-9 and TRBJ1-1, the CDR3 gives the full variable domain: DTGVSQNPRHKITKRGQNVTFRCDPISEHNRLYWYRQTLGQGPEFLTYFQNEAQLEKSRLLSDRFSAERPKGSFSTLEIQRTEQGDSAMYLCASSLGQPMNTEAFFGQGTRLTVV.

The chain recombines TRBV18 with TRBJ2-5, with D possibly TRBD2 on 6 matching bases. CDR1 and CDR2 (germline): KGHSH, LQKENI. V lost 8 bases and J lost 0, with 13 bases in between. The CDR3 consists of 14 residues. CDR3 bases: TGTGCCAGCCGGACTACTGGGAACCAAGAGACCCAGTACTTC. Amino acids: CASRTTGNQETQYF.

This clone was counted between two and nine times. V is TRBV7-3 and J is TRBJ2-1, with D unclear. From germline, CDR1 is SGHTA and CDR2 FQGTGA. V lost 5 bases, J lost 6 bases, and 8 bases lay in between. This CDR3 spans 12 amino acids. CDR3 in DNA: TGTGCCAGCAGCGAGCAAGCCAATGAGCAGTTCTTC. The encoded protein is CASSEQANEQFF.

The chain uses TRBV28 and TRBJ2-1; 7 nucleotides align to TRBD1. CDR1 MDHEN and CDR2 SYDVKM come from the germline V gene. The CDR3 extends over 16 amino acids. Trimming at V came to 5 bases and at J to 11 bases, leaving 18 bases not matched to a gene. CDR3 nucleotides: TGTGCCAGCAGTCCCTCAACAGGGGTCCGTGTTAGAAAGCAGTTCTTC. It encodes CASSPSTGVRVRKQFF.

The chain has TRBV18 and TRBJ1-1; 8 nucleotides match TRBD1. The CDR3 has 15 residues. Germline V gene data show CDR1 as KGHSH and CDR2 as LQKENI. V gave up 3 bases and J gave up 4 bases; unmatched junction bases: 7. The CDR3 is CASSPWTGSGTEAFF. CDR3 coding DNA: TGTGCCAGCTCACCCTGGACAGGGAGCGGCACTGAAGCTTTCTTT. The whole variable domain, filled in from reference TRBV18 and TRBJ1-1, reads NAGVMQNPRHLVRRRGQEARLRCSPMKGHSHVYWYRQLPEEGLKFMVYLQKENIIDESGMPKERFSAEFPKEGPSILRIQQVVRGDSAAYFCASSPWTGSGTEAFFGQGTRLTVV.

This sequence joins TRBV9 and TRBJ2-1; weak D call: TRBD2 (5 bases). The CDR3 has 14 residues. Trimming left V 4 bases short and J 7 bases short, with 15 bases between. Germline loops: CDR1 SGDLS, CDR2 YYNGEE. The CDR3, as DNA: TGTGCCAGCAGCATCCATCTTGAGGGAAATGAGCAGTTCTTC. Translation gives CASSIHLEGNEQFF.